A single sample is the source of the 11 T cell receptor beta chains below, sequenced in a study of T cells expressing NK-cell markers. TCRdb re-called the 5' RACE reads and shows each CDR3 protein once, DNA omitted. The repertoire table contains some 410,000 distinct CDR3 sequences. The sample taken for sequencing was blood T cells: a sorted CD56 or NKG2C T cell subset, CD4+ or CD8+ T cells, or bulk PBMC T cells (not recorded which). The receptors were gathered from a woman between 18 and 70 years old in good health.

The gene calls are TRBV20-1 and TRBJ1-1; TCRdb's D call, TRBD1, is unchecked because there is no DNA. The CDR3 is made up of 15 amino acids. The germline CDR1 and CDR2 sequences are DFQATT and SNEGSKA (reference sequence). The CDR3 is CSARGTGHMNTEAFF.

The J gene is TRBJ1-3, the V gene TRBV7-9; without DNA, the TCRdb call of TRBD1 cannot be checked. Germline assignment: CDR1 SEHNR and CDR2 FQNEAQ (reference sequence). CDR3 size: 16 residues. CDR3 region: CASSLVVGARGNTIYF.

V and J are TRBV12-3 or TRBV12-4 and TRBJ2-2; without DNA, the TCRdb call of TRBD1 cannot be checked. The CDR3 is 15 residues long. CDR3 protein: CASRTQGVGTGELFF.

The gene calls are TRBV12-3 or TRBV12-4 and TRBJ2-6; as DNA is missing, the TRBD1 call by TCRdb cannot be tested. CDR3 length: 15 amino acids. This CDR3 is CASRKTGDGANVLTF.

The chain joins TRBV5-1 to TRBJ2-1. Germline assignment: CDR1 SGHRS and CDR2 YFSETQ. The CDR3 consists of 18 residues. CDR3 sequence reads: CASSLAMLAGDPYNEQFF.

V gene TRBV6-5 combines with J gene TRBJ1-6; the TCRdb call, TRBD1, lacks DNA for checking. This CDR3 has 14 amino acids. Germline values: CDR1 MNHEY, CDR2 SVGAGI. CDR3 loop: CASSFTGWRDPLHF.

The V gene is TRBV10-3, the J gene TRBJ2-7; the TRBD2 assignment by TCRdb is unverifiable without DNA. Per germline, CDR1 ENHRY and CDR2 SYGVKD. This CDR3 region has 13 residues. The CDR3 loop reads CAAASGHSYEQYF.

The genes are TRBV12-3 or TRBV12-4 and TRBJ2-1; without DNA, the TCRdb call of TRBD2 cannot be checked. This CDR3 has 15 amino acids. CDR3 amino acids: CASTPRTSGRGEQFF.

The chain employs TRBV7-9 and TRBJ2-5; without DNA, the TCRdb call of TRBD2 cannot be checked. CDR3 length equals 15 residues. The germline V gene has CDR1 SEHNR and CDR2 FQNEAQ (reference sequence). The CDR3 here is CASSFWEGWQETQYF.

V usage is TRBV4-3 and J usage is TRBJ1-1. This CDR3 contains 13 residues. Germline V gene lookup returns CDR1 LGHNA and CDR2 YSLEER. The chain's CDR3 is CASSQGPNTEAFF.

The chain uses TRBV4-1 and TRBJ2-4. The length of the CDR3 is 17 residues. The germline CDR1 and CDR2 sequences are MGHRA and YSYEKL. The CDR3: CASSPMEASKAKNIQYF.